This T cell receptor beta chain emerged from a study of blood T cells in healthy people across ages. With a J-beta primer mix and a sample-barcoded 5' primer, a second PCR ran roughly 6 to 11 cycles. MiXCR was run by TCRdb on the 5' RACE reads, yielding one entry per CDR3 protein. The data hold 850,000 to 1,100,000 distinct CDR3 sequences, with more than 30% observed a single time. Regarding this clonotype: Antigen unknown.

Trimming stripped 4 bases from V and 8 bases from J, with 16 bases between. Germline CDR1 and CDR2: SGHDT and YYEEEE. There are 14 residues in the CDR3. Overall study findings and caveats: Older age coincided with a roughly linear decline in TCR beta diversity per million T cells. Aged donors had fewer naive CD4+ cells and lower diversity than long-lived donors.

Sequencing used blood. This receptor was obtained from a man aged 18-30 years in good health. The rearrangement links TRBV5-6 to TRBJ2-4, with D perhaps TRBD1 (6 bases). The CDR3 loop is CASSNGPKGDIQYF. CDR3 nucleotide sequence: TGTGCCAGCAGCAACGGCCCTAAGGGGGACATTCAGTACTTC.